This entry lists 26 T cell receptor beta chains sequenced from one sample in a study of response to subunit inactivated influenza vaccine. TCRdb itself ran the RT-PCR reads through MiXCR, one entry per CDR3 protein. The sample includes roughly 190,000 distinct CDR3 sequences, approximately 15% of them seen just once. Sequenced material: CD8+ T cells sorted from PBMCs, taken more than 4 days after vaccination. These receptors all come from a middle-aged man who received an inactivated influenza vaccine.

This clonotype has just a few counts. The chain links TRBV12-3 or TRBV12-4 to TRBJ2-3; D gene uncertain. The length of the CDR3 is 14 residues. V lost 5 bases and J lost 0, with 9 bases in between. The CDR3 protein is CASSGLASTDTQYF. In nucleotides, the CDR3 is TGTGCCAGCAGTGGCTTAGCTAGCACAGATACGCAGTATTTT.

The V call is TRBV7-9, the J call TRBJ2-3; D perhaps matches TRBD1 (6 bases). Between the trimmed V and J ends, which lost 5 bases and 4 bases, there was a span of 19 bases. CDR3 length: 16 residues. CDR1 SEHNR and CDR2 FQNEAQ come from the germline V gene (reference sequence). The CDR3 DNA sequence: TGTGCCAGCAGCCCACCTATGGGGGCAGGTGCAGATACGCAGTATTTT. Amino acids: CASSPPMGAGADTQYF.

This clonotype was seen more than once but under ten times. The rearrangement uses TRBV19 and TRBJ2-1, with 12 bases matching TRBD2. The CDR3 totals 14 residues. V shed 6 bases and J 8 bases; nucleotides not matched to a gene: 5. The V gene's germline CDR1 is LNHDA and CDR2 SQIVND (reference sequence). CDR3 DNA sequence: TGTGCCAGTAGCTGGACTAGCGGGAACGATGAGCAGTTCTTC. Encoded protein: CASSWTSGNDEQFF.

The chain combines TRBV4-2 with TRBJ2-7, with 12 bases lining up with TRBD2. With V trimmed by 1 base and J by 1 base, 5 bases remained unmatched. The CDR3 totals 17 residues. Germline V lookup: CDR1 LGHNA, CDR2 YNFKEQ. The CDR3 region is CASSQGRLAGGSYEQYF. The CDR3 DNA follows: TGTGCCAGCAGCCAAGGACGGCTAGCGGGAGGGTCCTACGAGCAGTACTTC.

This clonotype was seen just once. The chain joins TRBV7-9 to TRBJ2-7; no definite D call. CDR3 length: 13 residues. Germline loops: CDR1 SEHNR, CDR2 FQNEAQ (reference sequence). V lost 5 bases, J lost 5 bases, and 13 bases lay in between. Here the CDR3 DNA reads TGTGCCAGCAGCCGCCCTAGTTATAACGAGCAGTACTTC. This translates into CASSRPSYNEQYF.

This chain uses TRBV29-1 with TRBJ2-7; TRBD1 is a possible D gene (7 bases). The germline gives CDR1 SQVTM, CDR2 ANQGSEA. CDR3 length: 16 residues. Trimming took 0 bases from V and 4 from J, leaving 19 bases between them. The CDR3 here is CSVEDLGGGSGYEQYF. Here the CDR3 DNA reads TGCAGCGTTGAAGATCTAGGAGGGGGCTCTGGGTACGAGCAGTACTTC.

This clonotype was recorded at least ten times. The chain couples TRBV4-3 to TRBJ2-1, with D possibly matching TRBD2 (6 bases). This CDR3 is built from 15 residues. CDR1 LGHNA and CDR2 YSLEER come from the germline V gene. Trimming removed 1 base at V and 1 base at J, with 8 bases between. DNA for the CDR3: TGCGCCAGCAGCCAAGTAGCGGAATCCTACAATGAGCAGTTCTTC. Residues: CASSQVAESYNEQFF.

The chain links TRBV12-3 or TRBV12-4 to TRBJ1-1; D gene unclear. Trimming left V 3 bases short and J 1 base short, with 12 bases between. The CDR3 covers 15 residues. DNA of the CDR3: TGTGCCAGCAGTTTTGTGGGCAGGCCGAACACTGAAGCTTTCTTT. This sequence encodes CASSFVGRPNTEAFF.

V and J are TRBV25-1 and TRBJ2-7; D is unresolved. CDR1 is MGHDK and CDR2 is SYGVNS in the germline V gene. Trimming took off 2 bases at V and 3 bases at J, with 11 bases between the two ends. The CDR3 loop spans 14 amino acids. CDR3 amino acids: CASSEETGFYEQYF. CDR3 nucleotide sequence: TGTGCCAGCAGTGAAGAAACTGGATTCTACGAGCAGTACTTC.

The V gene is TRBV20-1, the J gene TRBJ2-7, with D tentatively TRBD1 or TRBD2 (6 bases each). V was clipped by 1 base and J by 4 bases, with 17 bases between them. The CDR3 consists of 15 residues. Looked up from germline, CDR1 is DFQATT and CDR2 is SNEGSKA (reference sequence). The CDR3: CSARGEEGDFYEQYF. The CDR3 bases are TGCAGTGCTAGAGGGGAGGAGGGGGACTTTTACGAGCAGTACTTC.

This clonotype was seen many times. The chain links TRBV5-1 to TRBJ2-1, with TRBD2 matching 8 bases. CDR1 and CDR2 (germline): SGHRS, YFSETQ. V lost 2 bases, J lost 2 bases, and 0 bases stayed unmatched. This CDR3 spans 14 amino acids. CDR3 sequence reads: CASSFGGAYNEQFF. CDR3 DNA: TGCGCCAGCAGCTTCGGGGGGGCCTACAATGAGCAGTTCTTC.

In its sample, this clonotype was seen many times. The chain uses TRBV5-1 and TRBJ2-3; no clear D gene. V dropped 1 base and J dropped 0 bases, with 6 bases sitting between them. Germline CDR1 reads SGHRS; CDR2 reads YFSETQ. CDR3 size: 14 residues. The DNA for the CDR3 is TGCGCCAGCAGCTTGACCGGGAGCACAGATACGCAGTATTTT. Amino acids: CASSLTGSTDTQYF.

The sample holds a few counts of this clonotype. CDR3 sequence: CASSFQFYEQYF. For the CDR3, the DNA is TGTGCCAGCAGTTTCCAGTTCTACGAGCAGTACTTC. The chain combines TRBV12-3 or TRBV12-4 with TRBJ2-7; D is undetermined. This CDR3 has 12 amino acids. Trimming cost V 3 bases and J 3 bases, with 6 bases left between them.

The chain links TRBV7-9 to TRBJ2-3; D gene unclear. Between the trimmed V and J ends, which lost 8 bases and 3 bases, there was a span of 9 bases. The germline V gene encodes CDR1 SEHNR and CDR2 FQNEAQ (reference sequence). The CDR3 loop spans 12 amino acids. The CDR3 sequence is CASGTYTDTQYF. The CDR3, as DNA: TGTGCCAGCGGCACTTATACAGATACGCAGTATTTT.

Many counts were recorded for this clonotype. This chain uses TRBV12-3 or TRBV12-4 with TRBJ2-7; a weak D match, TRBD2 (5 bases). This CDR3 is built from 14 residues. Between the trimmed V and J ends, which lost 5 bases and 4 bases, there was a span of 15 bases. The CDR3 loop reads CASSNREQPYEQYF. For the CDR3, the DNA is TGTGCCAGCAGTAACCGGGAACAGCCTTACGAGCAGTACTTC.

This clonotype has just a few counts. This chain joins TRBV20-1 and TRBJ2-5; 7 nucleotides agree with TRBD2. The V segment lost 4 bases and the J segment 4 bases; nucleotides outside the gene matches: 9. The CDR3 runs 14 residues. From germline, CDR1 is DFQATT and CDR2 SNEGSKA (reference sequence). The CDR3 coding sequence is TGCAGTGCTATTCCAGCTAGCGGAACAGAGACCCAGTACTTC. Translating gives CSAIPASGTETQYF.

The J gene is TRBJ2-5, the V gene TRBV28, with 10 bases matching TRBD1. Germline V gene data show CDR1 as MDHEN and CDR2 as SYDVKM. The ends lost 5 bases at V and 5 bases at J; junction bases unmatched: 8. The CDR3 sequence is 15 residues long. For the CDR3, the DNA is TGTGCCAGCAGTAGGGACAGGGGAACTACGGAGACCCAGTACTTC. Amino acid sequence: CASSRDRGTTETQYF.

This clonotype was seen a handful of times. The chain carries TRBV4-1 and TRBJ1-5; a weak D match, TRBD1 (5 bases). Germline V gene data show CDR1 as MGHRA and CDR2 as YSYEKL. The CDR3 loop spans 15 amino acids. Trimming stripped 1 base from V and 3 bases from J, with 10 bases between. This CDR3 reads CASSQVSGINQPQHF. For the CDR3, the DNA is TGCGCCAGCAGCCAAGTTTCAGGGATCAATCAGCCCCAGCATTTT.

The chain couples TRBV7-8 to TRBJ1-2; D is possibly TRBD1 (6 bases). Looked up from germline, CDR1 is SGHVS and CDR2 is FQNEAQ. V was trimmed by 2 bases and J by 4 bases, leaving 14 bases between them. The CDR3 loop spans 15 amino acids. CDR3 residues: CASSLSTQGLYGYTF. CDR3 sequence (DNA): TGTGCCAGCAGCTTATCCACACAGGGACTCTATGGCTACACCTTC.

This clonotype was seen at least ten times. The genes are TRBV6-1 and TRBJ2-2; the D gene is possibly TRBD2 (6 bases). Trimming stripped 5 bases from V and 0 bases from J, with 13 bases between. CDR1 is MNHNS, CDR2 SASEGT, per germline. CDR3 size: 16 residues. CDR3: CASSPHPGANTGELFF. In nucleotides, the CDR3 is TGTGCCAGCAGTCCCCATCCGGGGGCGAACACCGGGGAGCTGTTTTTT.

This clonotype was found a few times. DNA for the CDR3: TGTGCCAGCAGCTCGGGCGGACTCACAGATACGCAGTATTTT. It codes for CASSSGGLTDTQYF. The chain combines TRBV7-9 with TRBJ2-3, with D possibly matching TRBD2 (5 bases). Per germline, CDR1 SEHNR and CDR2 FQNEAQ (reference sequence). The V gene lost 4 bases and the J gene lost 2 bases, with 10 bases spanning the gap. The CDR3 sequence is 14 residues long.

The table lists this clonotype with a few counts. The V call is TRBV15, the J call TRBJ2-1; D is perhaps TRBD2 (6 bases). Trimming took 0 bases from V and 12 from J, leaving 15 bases between them. This CDR3 is built from 14 residues. The germline gives CDR1 LNHNV, CDR2 YYDKDF (reference sequence). The CDR3 bases are TGTGCCACCAGCAGAGATGGGCTGGAGGGTGTGCAGTTCTTC. This codes for CATSRDGLEGVQFF.

The chain carries TRBV9 and TRBJ2-5; a possible D gene is TRBD1 (5 bases). The CDR3 loop spans 14 amino acids. Germline loops: CDR1 SGDLS, CDR2 YYNGEE. Trimming took 3 bases from V and 1 from J, leaving 10 bases between them. The CDR3 nucleotides are TGTGCCAGCAGCGAAGACAGTACCCAAGAGACCCAGTACTTC. This encodes CASSEDSTQETQYF.

The chain combines TRBV28 with TRBJ2-7, with D possibly matching TRBD1 (6 bases). CDR1 is MDHEN, CDR2 SYDVKM, per germline. CDR3 length: 13 residues. Trimming shortened V by 5 bases and J by 3 bases, and 11 bases separated the two germline ends. CDR3 coding DNA: TGTGCCAGCAGTCCCTTCAGGGGCTACGAGCAGTACTTC. It yields the protein CASSPFRGYEQYF. Drawing the rest from reference TRBV28 and TRBJ2-7, the complete variable domain is DVKVTQSSRYLVKRTGEKVFLECVQDMDHENMFWYRQDPGLGLRLIYFSYDVKMKEKGDIPEGYSVSREKKERFSLILESASTNQTSMYLCASSPFRGYEQYFGPGTRLTVT.

Only a few counts were recorded for this clonotype. J is TRBJ2-7 and V is TRBV29-1, with 9 bases that match TRBD2. Germline trimming cut 8 bases from V and 0 bases from J; bases unmatched to any gene: 5. Germline CDR1 and CDR2: SQVTM and ANQGSEA. This CDR3 has 13 residues. The CDR3 reads CSFSGGNSYEQYF. Written as DNA, the CDR3 is TGCAGCTTCAGCGGGGGGAACTCCTACGAGCAGTACTTC.

This clonotype was counted between two and nine times. The V and J genes are TRBV6-2 or TRBV6-3 and TRBJ2-2; D remains ambiguous. V shed 2 bases and J shed 1 base, with 2 bases lying between them. In germline, CDR1 is MNHEY, CDR2 SVGEGT. This CDR3 region has 13 residues. The CDR3 region has the DNA TGTGCCAGCAGTTACCTGAACACCGGGGAGCTGTTTTTT. Translation gives CASSYLNTGELFF.